Below, one TCR beta chain is given with its context. No antigen is known for it. This CDR3 contains 15 residues. Trimming pared 5 bases from V and 1 base from J, leaving 12 bases between. Germline CDR1 is SEHNR and CDR2 is FQNEAQ (reference sequence). The sample comes from a study of T cell repertoires and HLA-DP antigens. Study-wide context: Transduced HeLa cells presented HLA-DP to CD4+ T cells.

Study results and caveats: Total CD4+ responders were stimulated by HeLa antigen-presenting cells. Average cumulative frequency of previously undetected clones was just over 35% against one allele and 45% to 65% against the other.

The PCR primers covered 54 TRBV and 13 TRBJ segments. This table comes from immunoSEQ multiplex PCR, and its TCRdb copy is limited to in-frame clones, with some not included. Of about 73,000 clones listed, over 75% were seen once; the top ten hold roughly 1.5%. The sample comprised CD4+ T cells from PBMCs. V gene TRBV7-9 combines with J gene TRBJ2-1; weak D call: TRBD2 (7 bases). This TCR derives from a man in his fifties or sixties in good health and CMV-seronegative. The CDR3 reads CASSPGGGSYNEQFF. CDR3 coding DNA: TGTGCCAGCAGCCCGGGGGGCGGGTCCTACAATGAGCAGTTCTTC.